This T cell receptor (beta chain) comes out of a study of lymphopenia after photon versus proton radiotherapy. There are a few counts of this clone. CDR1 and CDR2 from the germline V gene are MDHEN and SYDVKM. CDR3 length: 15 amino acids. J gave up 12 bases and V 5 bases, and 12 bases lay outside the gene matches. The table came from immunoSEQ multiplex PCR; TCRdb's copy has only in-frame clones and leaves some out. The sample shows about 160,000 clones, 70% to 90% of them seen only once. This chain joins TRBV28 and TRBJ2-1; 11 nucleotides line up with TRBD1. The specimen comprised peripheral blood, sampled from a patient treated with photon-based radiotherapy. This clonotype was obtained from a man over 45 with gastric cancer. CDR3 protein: CASSPRDRGDPRQFF. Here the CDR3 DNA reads TGTGCCAGCAGTCCCCGGGACAGGGGGGATCCTAGGCAGTTCTTC.